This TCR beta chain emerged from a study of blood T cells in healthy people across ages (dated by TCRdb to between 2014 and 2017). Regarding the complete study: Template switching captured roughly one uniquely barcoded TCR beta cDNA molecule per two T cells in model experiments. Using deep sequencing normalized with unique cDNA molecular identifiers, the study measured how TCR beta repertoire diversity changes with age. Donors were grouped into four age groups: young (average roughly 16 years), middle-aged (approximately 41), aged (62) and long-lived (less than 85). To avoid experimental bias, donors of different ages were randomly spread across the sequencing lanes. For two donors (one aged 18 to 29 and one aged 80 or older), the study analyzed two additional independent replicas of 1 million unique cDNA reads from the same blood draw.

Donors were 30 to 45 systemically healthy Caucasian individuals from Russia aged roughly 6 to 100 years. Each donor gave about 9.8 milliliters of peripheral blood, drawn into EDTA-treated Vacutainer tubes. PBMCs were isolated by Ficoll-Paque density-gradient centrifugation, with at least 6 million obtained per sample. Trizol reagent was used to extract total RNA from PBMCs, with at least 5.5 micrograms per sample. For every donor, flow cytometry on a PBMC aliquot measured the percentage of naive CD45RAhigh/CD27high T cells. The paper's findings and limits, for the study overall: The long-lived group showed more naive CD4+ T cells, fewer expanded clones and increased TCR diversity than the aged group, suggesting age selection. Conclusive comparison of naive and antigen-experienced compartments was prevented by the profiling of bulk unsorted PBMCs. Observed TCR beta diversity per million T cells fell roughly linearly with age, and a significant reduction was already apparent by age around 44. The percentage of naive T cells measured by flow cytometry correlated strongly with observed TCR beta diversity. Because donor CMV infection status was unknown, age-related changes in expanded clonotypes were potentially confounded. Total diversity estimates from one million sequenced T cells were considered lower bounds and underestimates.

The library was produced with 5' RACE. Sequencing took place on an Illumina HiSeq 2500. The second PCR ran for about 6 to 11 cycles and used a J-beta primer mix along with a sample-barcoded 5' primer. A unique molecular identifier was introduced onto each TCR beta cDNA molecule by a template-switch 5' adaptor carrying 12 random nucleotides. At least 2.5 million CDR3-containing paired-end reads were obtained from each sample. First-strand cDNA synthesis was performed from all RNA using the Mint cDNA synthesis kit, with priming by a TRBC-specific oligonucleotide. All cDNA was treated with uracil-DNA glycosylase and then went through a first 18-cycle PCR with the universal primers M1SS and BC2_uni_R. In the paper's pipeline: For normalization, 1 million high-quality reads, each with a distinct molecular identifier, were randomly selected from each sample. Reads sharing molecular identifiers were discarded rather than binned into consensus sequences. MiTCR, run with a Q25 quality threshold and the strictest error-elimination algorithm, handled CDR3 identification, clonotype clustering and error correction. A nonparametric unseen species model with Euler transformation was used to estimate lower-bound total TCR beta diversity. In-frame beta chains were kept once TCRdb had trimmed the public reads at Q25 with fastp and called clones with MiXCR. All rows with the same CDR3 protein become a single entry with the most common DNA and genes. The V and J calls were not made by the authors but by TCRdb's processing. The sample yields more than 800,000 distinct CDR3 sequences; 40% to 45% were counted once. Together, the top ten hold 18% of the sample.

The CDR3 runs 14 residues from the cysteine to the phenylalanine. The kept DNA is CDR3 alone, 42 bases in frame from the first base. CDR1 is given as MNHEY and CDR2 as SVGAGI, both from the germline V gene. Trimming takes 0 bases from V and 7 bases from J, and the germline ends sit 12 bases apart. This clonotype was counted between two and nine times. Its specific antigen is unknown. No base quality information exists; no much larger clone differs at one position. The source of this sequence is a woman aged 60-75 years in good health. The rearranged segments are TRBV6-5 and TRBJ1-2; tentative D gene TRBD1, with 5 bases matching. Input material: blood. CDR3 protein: CASSYSGGVRGYTF. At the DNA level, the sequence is TGTGCCAGCAGTTACTCGGGGGGTGTTCGTGGCTACACCTTC.